One sample yielded the 29 T cell receptor beta chains listed below, sequenced in a study of cytomegalovirus exposure and HLA in healthy donors. 13 Jbeta primers and 60 Vbeta primers were used for the PCR. TCRdb's table, derived via immunoSEQ multiplex PCR, lists solely in-frame clones and lacks some. This table has about 130,000 clones, around three quarters appearing once. Sequences were obtained from PBMCs. All receptors derive from a man younger than 40 in good health and CMV-seronegative.

The sample holds a few counts of this clone. V gene TRBV5-6 combines with J gene TRBJ2-6, with 7 bases matching TRBD1. V lost 4 bases to trimming and J lost 4 bases; unmatched junction nucleotides: 11. CDR1 is SGHDT, CDR2 YYEEEE, per germline. This CDR3 region has 17 residues. CDR3 sequence (DNA): TGTGCCAGCAGCCTTGGACAGGCCTGGGCAGGGGCCAACGTCCTGACTTTC. This sequence encodes CASSLGQAWAGANVLTF.

The chain couples TRBV16 to TRBJ2-7; D gene unclear. V lost 5 bases and J 5 bases, leaving 10 bases between the germline ends. The germline V gene encodes CDR1 KGHSY and CDR2 FQNENV. The CDR3 extends over 12 amino acids. CDR3 sequence (DNA): TGTGCCAGCAGCTCATCCGGTAACGAGCAGTACTTC. The encoded protein is CASSSSGNEQYF.

Comments on this clone: At one of its ends the junction is not consistent with the germline gene, which may arise from a read error. The chain carries TRBV27 and TRBJ1-2; 10 bases match TRBD1. Germline V lookup: CDR1 MNHEY, CDR2 SMNVEV (reference sequence). The CDR3 is made up of 17 amino acids. CDR3 in amino acids: CASKGDRGNGTNYGYPF. CDR3 nucleotide sequence: TGTGCCAGCAAGGGGGACAGGGGCAACGGGACTAACTATGGCTACCCCTTC.

CDR3 bases: TGTGCCAGCAGCCCAGGACAGTACACCGGGGAGCTGTTTTTT. Its protein product is CASSPGQYTGELFF. The rearrangement joins TRBV7-9 to TRBJ2-2, with TRBD1 as a possible D gene (6 bases). CDR1 is SEHNR, CDR2 FQNEAQ, per germline (reference sequence). The CDR3 extends over 14 amino acids. V lost 5 bases and J lost 3, with 10 bases in between.

CDR3 amino acids: CASSNRERGLYGYTF. DNA of the CDR3: TGTGCCAGCAGTAACCGGGAGCGCGGGCTTTATGGCTACACCTTC. This chain links TRBV28 with TRBJ1-2; D ambiguous. This CDR3 comprises 15 residues. V lost 5 bases, J lost 5 bases, and 18 bases lay in between. Germline V gene data show CDR1 as MDHEN and CDR2 as SYDVKM.

This clone was observed a few times. The gene calls are TRBV4-2 and TRBJ2-7; TRBD2 aligns across 12 bases. This CDR3 is 15 amino acids long. Trimming removed 2 bases from V and 6 bases from J; junction bases left unmatched: 5. Germline CDR1 is LGHNA and CDR2 is YNFKEQ. CDR3 nucleotides: TGTGCCAGCAGCCAAATGACTAGCGGGAGCGGCGAGCAGTACTTC. Protein sequence: CASSQMTSGSGEQYF.

About this clone itself: A read error may produce the germline difference seen at one junction end. The rearrangement links TRBV28 to TRBJ1-5; D is unclear. There are 17 residues in the CDR3. The V gene's germline CDR1 is MDHEN and CDR2 SYDVKM. This CDR3 reads CASSYASGRTSNQPQNF. DNA for the CDR3: TGTGCCAGCAGTTACGCCTCCGGACGGACTAGCAATCAGCCCCAGAATTTT.

The J gene is TRBJ2-5, the V gene TRBV19, with 7 nucleotides matching TRBD1. The closer fit of TRBJ2-7 to the DNA end suggests the J call may be wrong. Germline CDR1 reads LNHDA; CDR2 reads SQIVND (reference sequence). The CDR3 runs to 14 residues. The CDR3 DNA sequence: TGTGCCAGTAGTATAGGGACAGGATCCTACGAGCAGTACTTC. This gives the protein CASSIGTGSYEQYF.

This sequence joins TRBV11-2 and TRBJ2-7, with TRBD2 identical over 10 bases. The V segment lost 5 bases and the J segment 6 bases; nucleotides outside the gene matches: 4. The CDR3 loop spans 13 amino acids. In germline, CDR1 is SGHAT, CDR2 FQNNGV. The CDR3 region has the DNA TGTGCCAGCAGCAGCGGGAGGGCCTTCGAGCAGTACTTC. Translating it yields CASSSGRAFEQYF.

The chain has TRBV27 and TRBJ1-1; a possible D gene is TRBD1 (5 bases). Germline V CDR1 and CDR2: MNHEY, SMNVEV (reference sequence). CDR3 length: 12 amino acids. Trimming removed 2 bases at V and 11 bases at J, with 12 bases between. The CDR3 coding sequence is TGTGCCAGCAGTTTACCAGGGTTCGGCGCTTTCTTT. This encodes CASSLPGFGAFF.

This chain joins TRBV6-5 and TRBJ2-7; possibly TRBD2 for D (6 bases). Looked up from germline, CDR1 is MNHEY and CDR2 is SVGAGI. The V end was cut by 7 bases, the J end by 5 bases, with 18 bases between. The CDR3 runs 14 residues. The CDR3 nucleotides read TGTGCCAGCAACCGTCGGGGGTTGAAGGACGAGCAGTACTTC. This sequence encodes CASNRRGLKDEQYF.

The chain uses TRBV6-6 and TRBJ2-2; a weak D match, TRBD2 (6 bases). Germline V lookup: CDR1 MNHNY, CDR2 SVGAGI (reference sequence). V lost 2 bases to trimming and J lost 4 bases, with 11 bases between them. The CDR3 runs to 15 residues. The CDR3 protein is CASSYGAGITGELFF. The CDR3 coding sequence is TGTGCCAGCAGTTACGGCGCGGGAATCACCGGGGAGCTGTTTTTT.

The DNA of the CDR3 is TGTGCCAGCAGTCTCCGGTTGGGCCACACTGAAGCTTTCTTT. It codes for CASSLRLGHTEAFF. The chain links TRBV6-1 to TRBJ1-1; D is unresolved. This CDR3 comprises 14 residues. Germline CDR1 MNHNS, CDR2 SASEGT. The V end was cut by 5 bases, the J end by 3 bases, with 13 bases between.

This clone was counted a single time. In nucleotides, the CDR3 is TGTGCCAGCAGCTTGGTTGGGGGGACCAATGAGCAGTTCTTC. This sequence encodes CASSLVGGTNEQFF. The V gene is TRBV7-8, the J gene TRBJ2-1; maybe TRBD2 (6 bases). The CDR3 has 14 amino acids. Deletions cut 3 bases from V and 6 bases from J, with 12 bases between. Germline V lookup: CDR1 SGHVS, CDR2 FQNEAQ.

This chain links TRBV5-4 with TRBJ2-7; 7 bases fit TRBD2. In germline, CDR1 is SGHNT, CDR2 YYREEE (reference sequence). The CDR3 is 15 residues long. The J segment lost 6 bases and the V segment lost 1 base, leaving 10 bases of the junction unmatched. The DNA for the CDR3 is TGTGCCAGCAGCTTGATTGGCGGGAGCTCTGCCGAGCAGTACTTC. It codes for CASSLIGGSSAEQYF.

The chain uses TRBV9 and TRBJ2-7; 8 bases are a match to TRBD2. Germline V CDR1 and CDR2: SGDLS, YYNGEE. The V and J ends lost 0 bases and 3 bases, in that order; junction bases with no gene match: 2. This CDR3 comprises 14 residues. As DNA, the CDR3 is TGTGCCAGCAGCGTAGCGGGAGGGGACTACGAGCAGTACTTC. Translated, it gives CASSVAGGDYEQYF.

The chain is built from TRBV19 and TRBJ2-7; TRBD2 aligns across 11 bases. This CDR3 spans 14 amino acids. Germline values: CDR1 LNHDA, CDR2 SQIVND (reference sequence). V lost 6 bases to trimming and J lost 2 bases; unmatched junction nucleotides: 3. The CDR3 region has the DNA TGTGCCAGTAGCGGGACTAGCGGTGCCTACGAGCAGTACTTC. Protein product: CASSGTSGAYEQYF.

The J gene is TRBJ2-2, the V gene TRBV19; TRBD1 might be the D (5 bases). Germline CDR1 and CDR2: LNHDA and SQIVND (reference sequence). The CDR3 is 17 residues long. The V end was cut by 1 base, the J end by 1 base, with 13 bases between. Written as DNA, the CDR3 is TGTGCCAGTAGTATAGTGGGGCAGGGTCGGAACACCGGGGAGCTGTTTTTT. Encoded protein: CASSIVGQGRNTGELFF.

The chain employs TRBV9 and TRBJ1-1, with a tentative D call TRBD1 (5 bases). V was trimmed by 3 bases and J by 8 bases, leaving 11 bases between them. The CDR3 spans 12 residues. Germline V gene data show CDR1 as SGDLS and CDR2 as YYNGEE. The CDR3 protein is CASSGRTGEAFF. CDR3 bases: TGTGCCAGCAGCGGAAGAACAGGCGAAGCTTTCTTT.

The chain combines TRBV5-1 with TRBJ1-2; 8 bases align to TRBD1. CDR3 length equals 14 residues. V lost 2 bases, J lost 7 bases, and 7 bases stayed unmatched. Per the germline V gene, CDR1 is SGHRS and CDR2 is YFSETQ. The DNA of the CDR3 is TGCGCCAGCAGCTTTTTGACAGGGGACGGTGGCTACACCTTC. It yields the protein CASSFLTGDGGYTF.

J is TRBJ2-7 and V is TRBV7-6; TRBD1 matches at 7 bases. Germline V gene sequence: CDR1 SGHVS, CDR2 FNYEAQ. The length of the CDR3 is 15 residues. With V trimmed by 5 bases and J by 3 bases, 10 bases remained unmatched. The CDR3 sequence is CASSLPRGLNYEQYF. The CDR3 DNA reads TGTGCCAGCAGCCTCCCTAGGGGGCTAAACTACGAGCAGTACTTC.

V gene TRBV5-4 combines with J gene TRBJ2-5; 7 bases fit TRBD2. The CDR3 has 15 amino acids. Looked up from germline, CDR1 is SGHNT and CDR2 is YYREEE (reference sequence). The J segment lost 2 bases and the V segment lost 4 bases, leaving 8 bases of the junction unmatched. CDR3 loop: CASSGPAGEQETQYF. Written as DNA, the CDR3 is TGTGCCAGCAGCGGGCCGGCGGGAGAGCAAGAGACCCAGTACTTC.

V is TRBV15 and J is TRBJ2-2; tentative D call: TRBD2 (6 bases). Germline CDR1 reads LNHNV; CDR2 reads YYDKDF (reference sequence). The V end was cut by 7 bases, the J end by 5 bases, with 14 bases between. This CDR3 is 14 amino acids long. The CDR3 coding sequence is TGTGCCACCAAGCCAAGGGCGGGGACCGGGGAGCTGTTTTTT. Protein product: CATKPRAGTGELFF.

There are a few counts of this clone. The chain is built from TRBV2 and TRBJ2-7; 10 nucleotides align to TRBD1. Germline CDR1 reads SNHLY; CDR2 reads FYNNEI. The CDR3 length is 15 residues. Germline trimming cut 4 bases from V and 4 bases from J; bases unmatched to any gene: 7. CDR3 region: CASSARQGAGYEQYF. The CDR3 nucleotides read TGTGCCAGCAGTGCCCGACAGGGGGCAGGTTACGAGCAGTACTTC.

This clone has only one observation. V usage is TRBV10-3 and J usage is TRBJ2-7; D possibly corresponds to TRBD2 (7 bases). The CDR3 covers 15 residues. Trimming left V 4 bases short and J 4 bases short, with 17 bases between. The germline gives CDR1 ENHRY, CDR2 SYGVKD. DNA of the CDR3: TGTGCCATCAGTGGTCCAGGGGCGGGAGTGTACGAGCAGTACTTC. Protein: CAISGPGAGVYEQYF.

This clone was found once. The chain couples TRBV6-5 to TRBJ2-3; 10 bases align to TRBD2. This CDR3 has 16 amino acids. CDR1 MNHEY and CDR2 SVGAGI come from the germline V gene. V lost 0 bases to trimming and J lost 4 bases; unmatched junction nucleotides: 4. The DNA for the CDR3 is TGTGCCAGCAGTTACTCTAACCTAGCGGGAGCAGATACGCAGTATTTT. This codes for CASSYSNLAGADTQYF.

The chain has TRBV9 and TRBJ1-2, with no clear D. The germline V gene has CDR1 SGDLS and CDR2 YYNGEE. The V gene lost 3 bases and the J gene lost 6 bases, with 15 bases spanning the gap. This CDR3 spans 14 amino acids. CDR3 loop: CASSALSTYNGYTF. The CDR3 coding sequence is TGTGCCAGCAGCGCCCTTTCGACATACAATGGCTACACCTTC.

This chain connects TRBV6-5 to TRBJ2-2; 10 positions match TRBD1. V was clipped by 2 bases and J by 4 bases; unmatched bases: 1. The CDR3 length is 15 residues. The germline V gene encodes CDR1 MNHEY and CDR2 SVGAGI. CDR3 DNA sequence: TGTGCCAGCAGTTACGGGACAGGGGTCACCGGGGAGCTGTTTTTT. This codes for CASSYGTGVTGELFF.

V gene TRBV14 combines with J gene TRBJ2-7, with a possible D match to TRBD2 (6 bases). The germline V and J ends were trimmed by 3 bases and 0 bases, with 9 bases remaining between them. The CDR3 runs to 14 residues. Germline loops: CDR1 SGHDN, CDR2 FVKESK. The CDR3 protein is CASSQRDFSYEQYF. In DNA, the CDR3 is TGTGCCAGCAGCCAGAGGGACTTCTCCTACGAGCAGTACTTC.